The sequence of this T cell receptor beta chain was determined in a study of blood T cell repertoires in COVID-19. Participant age was about 18 to 89 years, and participants resided in roughly 24 US areas. Each participant's cohort was designated according to participant-reported clinical history. Two negative PCRs, clearance, or symptom resolution characterized the recovered Cohort 3 donors. The CDR3 contains 19 residues. Germline CDR1 ENHRY, CDR2 SYGVKD. The J segment lost 7 bases and the V segment lost 6 bases, leaving 23 bases of the junction unmatched. This clone was counted once. The assay was immunoSEQ multiplex PCR, and TCRdb's table has in-frame clones only and misses some. Of approximately 170,000 clones in the sample, around 82% were seen once.

Input material: PBMCs or T cells enriched from blood (not recorded which). The V gene is TRBV10-3, the J gene TRBJ2-2; TRBD2 matches 7 bases. The clonotype originates from a man aged 35-49 years who had recovered from COVID-19. The CDR3 sequence: CAIRSGEGIKAGYIGELFF. The CDR3, as DNA: TGTGCCATCAGATCGGGCGAGGGAATTAAAGCGGGGTATATCGGGGAGCTGTTTTTT.